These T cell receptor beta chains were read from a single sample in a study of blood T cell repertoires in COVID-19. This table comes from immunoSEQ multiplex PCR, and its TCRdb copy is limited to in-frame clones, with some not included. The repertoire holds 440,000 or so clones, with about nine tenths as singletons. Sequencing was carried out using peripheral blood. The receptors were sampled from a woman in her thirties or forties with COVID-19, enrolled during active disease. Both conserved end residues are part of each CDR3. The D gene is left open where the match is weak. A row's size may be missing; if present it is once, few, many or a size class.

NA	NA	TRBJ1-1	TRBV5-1	TGCGCCAGCAGCTTGGGAGGGTCACTGGCTATGAACACTGAAGCTTTCTTT	CASSLGGSLAMNTEAFF
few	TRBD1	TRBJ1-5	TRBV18	TGTGCCAGCTCTCTGACAGGGGAGTGGGTACAGCCCCAGCATTTT	CASSLTGEWVQPQHF
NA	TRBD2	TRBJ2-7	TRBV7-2	TGTGCCAGCAGCCCGAGGACGCGCGGACTAGCGGAAGAGCAGTACTTC	CASSPRTRGLAEEQYF
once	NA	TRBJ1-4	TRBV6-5	TGTGCCAGCAGGCGAGGGTTGTGGGAAAAACTGTTTTTT	CASRRGLWEKLFF
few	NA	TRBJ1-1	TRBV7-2	TGTGCCAGCAGCTTAGTCCAGAACACTGAAGCTTTCTTT	CASSLVQNTEAFF
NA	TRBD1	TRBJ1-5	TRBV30	TGTGCCTGGAGTGTGGGACAGAGCAATCAGCCCCAGCATTTT	CAWSVGQSNQPQHF
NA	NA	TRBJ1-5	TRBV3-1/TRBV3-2	TGTGCCAGCAGCCTTGGGAGCCCCAATCAGCCCCAGCATTTT	CASSLGSPNQPQHF
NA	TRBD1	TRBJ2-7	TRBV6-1	TGTGCCAGCAGTGAGGGACAGGGTTTCTACGAGCAGTACTTC	CASSEGQGFYEQYF
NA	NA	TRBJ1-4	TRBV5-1	TGCGCCAGCAGCGGTGGGACATTCCTTGGCTCTGAAAAACTGTTTTTT	CASSGGTFLGSEKLFF
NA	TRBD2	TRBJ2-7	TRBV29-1	TGCAGCGTGTCGGCGGCTAGCGGGGCGTACGAGCAGTACTTC	CSVSAASGAYEQYF
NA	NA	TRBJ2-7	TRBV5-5	TGTGCCAGCAGCTTGGATCGCGCGGCCAGATCCTACGAGCAGTACTTC	CASSLDRAARSYEQYF
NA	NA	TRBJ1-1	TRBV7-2	TGTGCCAGCAGCTTAGCATACAATCAAGCTTTCTTT	CASSLAYNQAFF
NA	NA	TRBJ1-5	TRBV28	TGTGCCAGCAGTTTATTACAGGTTAATCAGCCCCAGCATTTT	CASSLLQVNQPQHF
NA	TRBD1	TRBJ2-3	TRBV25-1	TGTGCCAGCAGGGACAGGGATCGCACAGATACGCAGTATTTT	CASRDRDRTDTQYF
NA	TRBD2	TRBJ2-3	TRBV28	TGTGCCAGCAGTCGTAGACTAGCGGGAGTCAACGCAGATACGCAGTATTTT	CASSRRLAGVNADTQYF
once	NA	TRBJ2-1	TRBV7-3	TGTGCCAGCAGCTTAGACAGCTACAATGAGCAGTTCTTC	CASSLDSYNEQFF
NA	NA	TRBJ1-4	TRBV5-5	TGTGCCAGCAGCTTCATGGGAGATGAAAAACTGTTTTTT	CASSFMGDEKLFF
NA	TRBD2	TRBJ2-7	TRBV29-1	TGCAGCGTTCGGGGGGACCGGGGGGAGCAGTACTTC	CSVRGDRGEQYF
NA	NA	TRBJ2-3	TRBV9	TGTGCCAGCAGCTTTCTGAACTTTGGAGATACGCAGTATTTT	CASSFLNFGDTQYF
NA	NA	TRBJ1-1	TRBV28	TGTGCCAGCGACAGGATGAACACTGAAGCTTTCTTT	CASDRMNTEAFF
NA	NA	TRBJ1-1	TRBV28	TGTGCCAGCAGTTATCCATCCTCCTCCGCCAGTGAAGCTTTCTTT	CASSYPSSSASEAFF
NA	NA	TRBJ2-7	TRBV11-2	TGTGCCAGCAGCTTAGACAGGGGCTCCTACGAGCAGTACTTC	CASSLDRGSYEQYF
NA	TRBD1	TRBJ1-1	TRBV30	TGTGCCGTCCTGACAGGGAAAGCTTTCTTT	CAVLTGKAFF
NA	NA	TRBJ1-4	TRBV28	TGTGCCAGCACCCCAACGGGGTGGGGTGAAAAACTGTTTTTT	CASTPTGWGEKLFF
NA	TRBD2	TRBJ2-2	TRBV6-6	TGTGCCAGCAGTATCCTAGCGGCCCGAGTCACCGGGGAGCTGTTTTTT	CASSILAARVTGELFF
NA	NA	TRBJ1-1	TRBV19	TGTGCCAGTAGTCCCACAGGTATTATGAACACTGAAGCTTTCTTT	CASSPTGIMNTEAFF
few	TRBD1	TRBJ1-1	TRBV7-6	TGTGCCAGCAGCCCCAACAGGGGTCTAGCCACTGAAGCTTTCTTT	CASSPNRGLATEAFF
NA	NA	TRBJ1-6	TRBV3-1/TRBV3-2	TGTGCCAGCAGCCCCACTAACTATAATTCACCCCTCCACTTT	CASSPTNYNSPLHF
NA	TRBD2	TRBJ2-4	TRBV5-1	TGCGCCAGCAAGATGGTGGGAGGGAAGGAGTCCATTCAGTACTTC	CASKMVGGKESIQYF
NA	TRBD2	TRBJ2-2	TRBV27	TGTGCCAGCAGTTTAGACTACATAGCGGGGGGGAACACCGGGGAGCTGTTTTTT	CASSLDYIAGGNTGELFF
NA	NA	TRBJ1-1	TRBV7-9	TGTGCCAGCAGCTTAGTCTTGGGCGCAGTGGAAGCTTTCTTT	CASSLVLGAVEAFF
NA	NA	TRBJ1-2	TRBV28	TGTGCCAGCAGTTTATGGGACAGCATATCTAACTATGGCTACACCTTC	CASSLWDSISNYGYTF
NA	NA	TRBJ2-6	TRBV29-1	TGCAGCGCCGCGGCGGAAGTGGGGGCCAACGTCCTGACTTTC	CSAAAEVGANVLTF
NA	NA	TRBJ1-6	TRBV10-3	TGTGCCATCAGTGAGTCCGGGGTGGATTCACCCCTCCACTTT	CAISESGVDSPLHF